Below, 17 T cell receptor beta chains from the same sample are listed, as sequenced in a study of blood T cells in healthy people across ages. The authors ran a second PCR of 7 to 11 cycles using a sample-barcoded 5' primer and a J-beta primer mix. A single record per CDR3 protein comes from TCRdb applying MiXCR to the 5' RACE reads. The data contain roughly 2 million distinct CDR3 sequences, around half of them singletons. The material sequenced was blood. These TCRs come from a woman aged 40 to 49 in good health.

This clonotype was seen only a few times. The chain employs TRBV2 and TRBJ2-4; maybe TRBD2 (5 bases). The J call may be mistaken, given a closer DNA end match to TRBJ2-7. The CDR3 consists of 13 residues. CDR1 SNHLY and CDR2 FYNNEI come from the germline V gene. The CDR3 sequence is CASRGNGVSEQYF. CDR3 bases: TGTGCCAGCAGGGGGAACGGGGTAAGCGAGCAGTACTTC.

The chain combines TRBV5-1 with TRBJ2-1; D gene unclear. V was shortened by 4 bases and J by 3 bases, with 14 bases between the two germline ends. Germline CDR1 and CDR2: SGHRS and YFSETQ. There are 15 residues in the CDR3. The CDR3 sequence: CASSPVQANYNEQFF. The CDR3 DNA reads TGCGCCAGCAGCCCGGTTCAAGCGAACTACAATGAGCAGTTCTTC.

This rearrangement joins TRBV7-6 to TRBJ2-1; TRBD2 matches at 9 bases. This CDR3 has 18 residues. Germline V CDR1 and CDR2: SGHVS, FNYEAQ. Trimming at V came to 1 base and at J to 2 bases, leaving 9 bases not matched to a gene. The CDR3 coding sequence is TGTGCCAGCAGCTTAGATGGTAGCGGGGGCTACGCCTACAATGAGCAGTTCTTC. Its protein is CASSLDGSGGYAYNEQFF.

This chain joins TRBV11-2 and TRBJ2-3, with a tentative D call TRBD2 (6 bases). Trimming shortened V by 3 bases and J by 6 bases, and 13 bases separated the two germline ends. Germline lookup yields CDR1 SGHAT and CDR2 FQNNGV. CDR3 length: 14 residues. CDR3 sequence (DNA): TGTGCCAGCAGCTTCAGACTAGAAACGGATACGCAGTATTTT. Protein sequence: CASSFRLETDTQYF.

V gene TRBV20-1 combines with J gene TRBJ1-6, with 9 bases matching TRBD1. Germline V lookup: CDR1 DFQATT, CDR2 SNEGSKA (reference sequence). The J segment lost 5 bases and the V segment lost 3 bases, leaving 5 bases of the junction unmatched. The CDR3 contains 15 residues. The CDR3 sequence is CSARTGGVNNSPLHF. In DNA, the CDR3 is TGCAGTGCTAGGACAGGGGGAGTTAATAATTCACCCCTCCACTTT.

CDR3 nucleotide sequence: TGTGCCAGCAGCCTCAACTCGGGACAGGGGGGTGAGCAGTTCTTC. Encoded protein: CASSLNSGQGGEQFF. The chain links TRBV11-1 to TRBJ2-1; TRBD1 agrees at 11 bases. This CDR3 is built from 15 residues. Germline assignment: CDR1 SGHAT and CDR2 FQDESV (reference sequence). The J segment lost 9 bases and the V segment lost 5 bases, leaving 9 bases of the junction unmatched.

The V gene is TRBV19, the J gene TRBJ2-7, with 7 bases that match TRBD1. The J call may be incorrect, as the DNA end agrees better with TRBJ2-5. Germline V gives CDR1 LNHDA, CDR2 SQIVND (reference sequence). This CDR3 comprises 14 residues. For the CDR3, the DNA is TGTGCCAGTAGTATGAGGTACAGGGGAGAGACCCAGTACTTC. Translated, it gives CASSMRYRGETQYF.

There are a few counts of this clonotype. The chain recombines TRBV7-6 with TRBJ2-3; D is unresolved. Trimming left V 5 bases short and J 6 bases short, with 15 bases between. This CDR3 comprises 14 residues. Germline V CDR1 and CDR2: SGHVS, FNYEAQ. The CDR3 sequence: CASSKHLGSDTQYF. The DNA of the CDR3 is TGTGCCAGCAGCAAACATCTAGGAAGCGATACGCAGTATTTT.

The V gene is TRBV28, the J gene TRBJ2-5, with D tentatively TRBD2 (5 bases). CDR3 length: 12 amino acids. Germline V lookup: CDR1 MDHEN, CDR2 SYDVKM. Trimming cost V 7 bases and J 7 bases, with 13 bases left between them. In DNA form, the CDR3 reads TGTGCCAGCATTTCCGGGGTTGGGACCCAGTACTTC. It codes for CASISGVGTQYF.

In this sample, this clonotype turned up a few times. V gene TRBV20-1 combines with J gene TRBJ1-2; D unresolved. V shed 0 bases and J shed 0 bases, with 17 bases lying between them. CDR1 and CDR2 (germline): DFQATT, SNEGSKA (reference sequence). The CDR3 is 17 amino acids. The CDR3 here is CSARDTLTGYANYGYTF. DNA for the CDR3: TGCAGTGCTAGAGATACACTCACGGGTTACGCTAACTATGGCTACACCTTC.

This clonotype turned up a few times. The genes are TRBV28 and TRBJ2-7; a possible D gene is TRBD2 (6 bases). Germline V gene data show CDR1 as MDHEN and CDR2 as SYDVKM. Trimming cost V 8 bases and J 3 bases, with 17 bases left between them. The CDR3 is 14 amino acids. This CDR3 reads CASWASGPNYEQYF. CDR3 coding DNA: TGTGCCAGCTGGGCCAGCGGGCCTAACTACGAGCAGTACTTC.

In regard to this clonotype: The junction does not match germline at one end; this may be a read error. The genes are TRBV4-3 and TRBJ1-3; no clear D. The germline V gene encodes CDR1 LGHNA and CDR2 YSLEER. CDR3 length equals 16 residues. The CDR3 DNA follows: TGCGCCAGCAGCCAAGAATCGTCCGGCCCTGGAAACACCACATATTTT. Translated, it gives CASSQESSGPGNTTYF.

J is TRBJ1-4 and V is TRBV28; D unclear. Germline V gene lookup returns CDR1 MDHEN and CDR2 SYDVKM. There are 14 residues in the CDR3. V lost 6 bases to trimming and J lost 4 bases, with 12 bases between them. The DNA of the CDR3 is TGTGCCAGCAGGTCGGGCCTTCTTAATGAAAAACTGTTTTTT. This sequence encodes CASRSGLLNEKLFF.

The V and J genes are TRBV6-5 and TRBJ2-7, with 9 bases fitting TRBD1. In germline, CDR1 is MNHEY, CDR2 SVGAGI. This CDR3 is built from 13 residues. V lost 6 bases to trimming and J lost 6 bases; unmatched junction nucleotides: 6. This CDR3 reads CASSMGQGIEQYF. The CDR3 DNA follows: TGTGCCAGCAGCATGGGACAGGGTATCGAGCAGTACTTC.

This chain joins TRBV6-2 or TRBV6-3 and TRBJ2-6; 7 nucleotides line up with TRBD1. Germline loops: CDR1 MNHEY, CDR2 SVGEGT. J lost 1 base, V lost 9 bases, and 12 bases had no gene match. This CDR3 spans 17 amino acids. The CDR3 nucleotides are TGTGCCAGACTACCGGGACAGCCTCTGTCTGGGGCCAACGTCCTGACTTTC. Amino acid sequence: CARLPGQPLSGANVLTF.

This clonotype has only a few counts. The chain recombines TRBV9 with TRBJ2-4; TRBD1 agrees at 11 bases. The CDR3 is made up of 15 amino acids. CDR1 is SGDLS and CDR2 is YYNGEE in the germline V gene. Trimming removed 3 bases from V and 8 bases from J; junction bases left unmatched: 7. The CDR3 sequence is CASSAGTGGRDIQYF. The CDR3 DNA sequence: TGTGCCAGCAGCGCCGGGACAGGGGGACGAGACATTCAGTACTTC.

This clonotype was detected once. This chain connects TRBV20-1 to TRBJ2-1; 7 nucleotides line up with TRBD2. Per germline, CDR1 DFQATT and CDR2 SNEGSKA (reference sequence). This CDR3 has 14 residues. The CDR3 spells CTLAGSLYNNEQFF. Here the CDR3 DNA reads TGCACCTTAGCGGGTAGCTTATATAACAATGAGCAGTTCTTC.